These 18 T cell receptor beta chains were all obtained from the same sample, sequenced in a study of cytomegalovirus exposure and HLA in healthy donors. The PCR made use of 60 Vbeta and 13 Jbeta primers. Generated by immunoSEQ multiplex PCR, the TCRdb table keeps only in-frame clones and is missing some. The sample yields over 50,000 clones, roughly 80% seen once. Input material: PBMCs. The receptors here all came from a man aged 35 to 55 in good health and CMV-seronegative.

The chain couples TRBV28 to TRBJ2-5, with D perhaps matching TRBD2 (6 bases). CDR1 MDHEN and CDR2 SYDVKM come from the germline V gene. V gave up 6 bases and J gave up 7 bases, with 21 bases separating them. The CDR3 extends over 15 amino acids. The CDR3 DNA sequence: TGTGCCAGCAGCCCAATCTCGCGGGGCCAGGGGACCCAGTACTTC. Translated: CASSPISRGQGTQYF.

Note on this clone: Mismatch with germline at one junction end may stem from a read error. This chain connects TRBV6-1 to TRBJ2-1; 7 bases are shared with TRBD1. The CDR3 contains 15 residues. From germline, CDR1 is MNHNS and CDR2 SASEGT. CDR3 amino acids: CASTEGGQCSFEQFF. CDR3 nucleotide sequence: TGTGCCAGCACTGAAGGGGGACAGTGTTCGTTTGAGCAGTTCTTC.

This clone has more than one count but fewer than ten. The V and J genes are TRBV13 and TRBJ2-1; 10 nucleotides agree with TRBD2. Per germline, CDR1 PRHDT and CDR2 FYEKMQ (reference sequence). Losses at the gene ends were 4 bases for V and 7 bases for J; bases not matched to a gene: 13. This CDR3 has 17 amino acids. CDR3 DNA sequence: TGTGCCAGCAGCTCCCTGAGAACTAGCGGGGTGGCTAATGAGCAGTTCTTC. Translated, it gives CASSSLRTSGVANEQFF.

This chain uses TRBV11-2 with TRBJ2-6, with 7 bases lining up with TRBD2. Trimming removed 8 bases from V and 9 bases from J; junction bases left unmatched: 7. This CDR3 is built from 13 residues. CDR1 is SGHAT and CDR2 is FQNNGV in the germline V gene. The CDR3 DNA reads TGTGCCAGCGGGCGGGGGTTAGGCAACGTCCTGACTTTC. Residues: CASGRGLGNVLTF.

The rearrangement uses TRBV30 and TRBJ2-2; D call uncertain. This CDR3 region has 13 residues. Germline values: CDR1 GTSNPN, CDR2 SVGIG (reference sequence). V gave up 2 bases and J gave up 3 bases, with 7 bases separating them. The CDR3 is CAWSLLDTGELFF. The CDR3 region has the DNA TGTGCCTGGAGTCTACTTGACACCGGGGAGCTGTTTTTT.

This chain links TRBV21-1 with TRBJ2-4; the D call of TRBD1 is as the table states it, not checked on the DNA. TRBV21-1 is a listed pseudogene. The CDR3 is 16 residues long. The CDR3 spells CASWLLWALAKNIQYF. The DNA for the CDR3 is TGTGCCAGCTGGTTGTTGTGGGCTCTAGCCAAAAACATTCAGTACTTC.

The chain has TRBV19 and TRBJ1-4; D perhaps matches TRBD1 (5 bases). Germline CDR1 reads LNHDA; CDR2 reads SQIVND (reference sequence). CDR3 length equals 16 residues. V shed 7 bases and J shed 5 bases, with 20 bases lying between them. The DNA of the CDR3 is TGTGCCAGTACCGGGCGGGGCAGGACGGGGAATGAAAAACTGTTTTTT. Translated: CASTGRGRTGNEKLFF. Looking up the rest from reference TRBV19 and TRBJ1-4 gives the full variable domain: DGGITQSPKYLFRKEGQNVTLSCEQNLNHDAMYWYRQDPGQGLRLIYYSQIVNDFQKGDIAEGYSVSREKKESFPLTVTSAQKNPTAFYLCASTGRGRTGNEKLFFGSGTQLSVL.

In DNA, the CDR3 is TGTGCCAGCAGCCAAGGGGCAGGGATAAACTATGGCTACACCTTC. Translated: CASSQGAGINYGYTF. The chain employs TRBV14 and TRBJ1-2, with D tentatively TRBD1 (5 bases). This CDR3 contains 15 residues. Per germline, CDR1 SGHDN and CDR2 FVKESK. V was trimmed by 1 base and J by 2 bases, leaving 11 bases between them.

This clone showed up just once. This sequence joins TRBV5-1 and TRBJ2-3; 7 nucleotides agree with TRBD1. The CDR3 loop spans 14 amino acids. V gave up 6 bases and J gave up 5 bases; unmatched junction bases: 9. Germline V gene data show CDR1 as SGHRS and CDR2 as YFSETQ. The CDR3 sequence is CASTHLRQGDTQYF. In DNA, the CDR3 is TGCGCCAGCACCCACTTGAGACAGGGAGATACGCAGTATTTT.

The chain carries TRBV5-5 and TRBJ1-1; TRBD1 might be the D (5 bases). Germline loops: CDR1 SGHKS, CDR2 YYEKEE (reference sequence). The CDR3 runs to 14 residues. V lost 0 bases and J 6 bases, leaving 12 bases between the germline ends. In nucleotides, the CDR3 is TGTGCCAGCAGCTTGGATCTACAGGAATCTGAAGCTTTCTTT. This encodes CASSLDLQESEAFF. The full variable domain, with the rest looked up from reference TRBV5-5 and TRBJ1-1, is DAGVTQSPTHLIKTRGQQVTLRCSPISGHKSVSWYQQVLGQGPQFIFQYYEKEERGRGNFPDRFSARQFPNYSSELNVNALLLGDSALYLCASSLDLQESEAFFGQGTRLTVV.

J is TRBJ2-2 and V is TRBV7-6; D is possibly TRBD2 (6 bases). The CDR3 has 15 amino acids. Germline lookup yields CDR1 SGHVS and CDR2 FNYEAQ. V was pared by 4 bases and J by 2 bases, with 11 bases between. The CDR3 DNA is TGTGCCAGCAGCTCCCGGGACTTTAACACCGGGGAGCTGTTTTTT. Residues: CASSSRDFNTGELFF.

V and J are TRBV15 and TRBJ2-1; D is perhaps TRBD1 (5 bases). CDR1 is LNHNV, CDR2 YYDKDF, per germline (reference sequence). CDR3 size: 15 residues. V lost 1 base and J 8 bases, leaving 15 bases between the germline ends. DNA of the CDR3: TGTGCCACCAGCAGAGGGTGGCAACAGGTCGATGAGCAGTTCTTC. This gives the protein CATSRGWQQVDEQFF.

The chain carries TRBV9 and TRBJ2-3, with D possibly matching TRBD2 (6 bases). CDR1 SGDLS and CDR2 YYNGEE come from the germline V gene. Trimming shortened V by 4 bases and J by 0 bases, and 15 bases separated the two germline ends. The CDR3 spans 16 residues. The CDR3 DNA reads TGTGCCAGCAGCCCAAGACTAGGGGCTAGCACAGATACGCAGTATTTT. Encoded protein: CASSPRLGASTDTQYF.

This chain uses TRBV5-4 with TRBJ2-2; TRBD1 matches 8 bases. Germline V gives CDR1 SGHNT, CDR2 YYREEE (reference sequence). Trimming cost V 2 bases and J 2 bases; bases outside gene matches: 5. The CDR3 is 16 residues long. The CDR3 DNA reads TGTGCCAGCAGCTTTGGGCAGGGGGCTAACACCGGGGAGCTGTTTTTT. Residues: CASSFGQGANTGELFF.

The CDR3 reads CASSPLGRQPQHF. CDR3 nucleotides: TGTGCCAGCTCACCCCTCGGGAGACAGCCCCAGCATTTT. The chain uses TRBV18 and TRBJ1-5; D not certain. The CDR3 has 13 residues. Germline CDR1 reads KGHSH; CDR2 reads LQKENI. V shed 3 bases and J shed 7 bases, with 10 bases lying between them.

This chain joins TRBV4-1 and TRBJ1-3; D is ambiguous. V was pared by 1 base and J by 5 bases, with 12 bases between. Germline-derived CDR1 and CDR2 are MGHRA and YSYEKL. The CDR3 extends over 15 amino acids. CDR3 amino acids: CASSQVTGNRNTIYF. DNA for the CDR3: TGCGCCAGCAGCCAAGTGACGGGAAATCGAAACACCATATATTTT.

V is TRBV7-9 and J is TRBJ1-4; 7 nucleotides line up with TRBD1. CDR1 is SEHNR, CDR2 FQNEAQ, per germline (reference sequence). After removal of 5 bases from V and 6 bases from J, the junction contained 6 bases not matched to a gene. CDR3 length equals 14 residues. CDR3: CASSHYRGDEKLFF. Here the CDR3 DNA reads TGTGCCAGCAGCCACTACAGGGGCGATGAAAAACTGTTTTTT.

There are a few counts of this clone. The chain links TRBV19 to TRBJ2-2; tentatively, D is TRBD2 (6 bases). This CDR3 has 14 amino acids. Between the trimmed V and J ends, which lost 1 base and 7 bases, there was a span of 10 bases. CDR1 LNHDA and CDR2 SQIVND come from the germline V gene (reference sequence). Here the CDR3 DNA reads TGTGCCAGTAGTATAGGAACTAGCTTCGGGGAGCTGTTTTTT. It specifies CASSIGTSFGELFF.